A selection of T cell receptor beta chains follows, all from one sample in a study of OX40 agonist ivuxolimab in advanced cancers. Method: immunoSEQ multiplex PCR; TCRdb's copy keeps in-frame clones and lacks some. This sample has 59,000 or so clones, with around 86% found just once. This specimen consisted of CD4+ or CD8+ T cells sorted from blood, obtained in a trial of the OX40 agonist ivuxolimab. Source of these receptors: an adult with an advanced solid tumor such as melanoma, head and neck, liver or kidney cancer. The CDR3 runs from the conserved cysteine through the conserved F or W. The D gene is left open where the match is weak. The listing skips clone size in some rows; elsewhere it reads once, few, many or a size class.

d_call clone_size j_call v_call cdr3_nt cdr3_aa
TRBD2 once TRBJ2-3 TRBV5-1 TGCGCCAGCAGCTTGGCGGGACTAGCGGGAGATACGCAGTATTTT CASSLAGLAGDTQYF
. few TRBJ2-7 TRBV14 TGTGCCAGCAGCCAAGATCATTTCGCAGATCCAGAGGCACCCTACGAGCAGTACTTC CASSQDHFADPEAPYEQYF
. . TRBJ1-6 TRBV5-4 TGTGCCAGCAGCTTGGAACAGATTAATTCACCCCTCCACTTT CASSLEQINSPLHF
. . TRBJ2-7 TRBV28 TGTGCCAGCAGTTCCGGGGGACTCCTCACCTACGAGCAGTACTTC CASSSGGLLTYEQYF
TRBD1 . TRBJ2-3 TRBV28 TGTGCCAGCTGGGACAGCCTATCCACAGATACGCAGTATTTT CASWDSLSTDTQYF
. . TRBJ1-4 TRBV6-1 TGTGCCAGCAGTGTCAGCGGGGGGTATAATGAAAAACTGTTTTTT CASSVSGGYNEKLFF
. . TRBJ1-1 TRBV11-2 TGTGCCAGCAGCGCCGACCCATCAAGGGAAGCTTTCTTT CASSADPSREAFF
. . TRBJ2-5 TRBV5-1 TGCGCCAGCAGTCCAGGGGTTCAGACCCAGTACTTC CASSPGVQTQYF
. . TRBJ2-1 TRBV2 TGTGCCAGCAGTCGATACAGGGAACCCTACAATGAGCAGTTCTTC CASSRYREPYNEQFF
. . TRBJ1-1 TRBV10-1 TGCGCCAGCCCTGTATTTAATGAAGCTTTCTTT CASPVFNEAFF
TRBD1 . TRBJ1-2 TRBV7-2 TGTGCCAGCAGCCCCCGACAGGGGGCCTATGGCTACACCTTC CASSPRQGAYGYTF
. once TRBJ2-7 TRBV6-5 TGTGCCAGCAGTTCCGACAGTTACGAGCAGTACTTC CASSSDSYEQYF
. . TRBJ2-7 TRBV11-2 TGTGCCAGCAGTTCAGACAGGACTACCTCCTACGAGCAGTACTTC CASSSDRTTSYEQYF
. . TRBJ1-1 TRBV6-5 TGTGCCAGCAAAACGAGGGACACTGAAGCTTTCTTT CASKTRDTEAFF
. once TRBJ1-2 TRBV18 TGTGCCAGCTCAACCACCGGCCAGGGAGATGGCTACACCTTC CASSTTGQGDGYTF
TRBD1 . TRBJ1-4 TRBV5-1 TGCGCCAGCAGCTTGGGAGGGACAGGGGCTAATGAAAAACTGTTTTTT CASSLGGTGANEKLFF
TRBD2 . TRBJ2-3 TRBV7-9 TGTGCCAGCAGCTTAGCCTCTCCGCGTTCTGACCGCGGGAGTATGTATTTT CASSLASPRSDRGSMYF
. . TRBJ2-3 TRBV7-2 TGTGCCAGCAGCTTCGACGGACCCCCAGATACGCAGTATTTT CASSFDGPPDTQYF
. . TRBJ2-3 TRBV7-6 TGTGCCAGCAGCTCGGGTGTGGGCGCAGATACGCAGTATTTT CASSSGVGADTQYF
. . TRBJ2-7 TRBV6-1 TGTGCCAGCAAACCGGGGCTGGACTACGAGCAGTACTTC CASKPGLDYEQYF
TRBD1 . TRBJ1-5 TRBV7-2 TGTGCCAGCAGCTCTCAGGGGGCCGGAGGGGGTCAGCCCCAGCATTTT CASSSQGAGGGQPQHF
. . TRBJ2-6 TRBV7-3 TGTGCCAGCAGCTCGGAGTCTGGGGCCAACGTCCTGACTTTC CASSSESGANVLTF
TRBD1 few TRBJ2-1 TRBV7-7 TGTGCCAGCAGCAACCAGGGGGAAGGTGAGCAGTTCTTC CASSNQGEGEQFF
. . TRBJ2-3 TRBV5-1 TGCGCCAGCAGCTTGGACTCATCCACAGATACGCAGTATTTT CASSLDSSTDTQYF
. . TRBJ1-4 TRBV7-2 TGTGCCAGCAGCTTAGGGGGTGAAAAACTGTTTTTT CASSLGGEKLFF
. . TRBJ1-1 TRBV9 TGTGCCAGCAGCGCAACCAGGGACACTGAAGCTTTCTTT CASSATRDTEAFF
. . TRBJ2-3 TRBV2 TGTGCCAGCAGTGAAGGCACAGATACGCAGTATTTT CASSEGTDTQYF
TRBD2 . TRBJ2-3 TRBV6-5 TGTGCCACCGCAGCGGGAGACGGCACAGATACGCAGTATTTT CATAAGDGTDTQYF
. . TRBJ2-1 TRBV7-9 TGTGCCAGCAGCTTTGCCCCAGGGGCGGGGAGAAGCGATGAGCAGTTCTTC CASSFAPGAGRSDEQFF
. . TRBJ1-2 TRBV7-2 TGTGCCAGCAGCCCGGACAACCTAAACTATGGCTACACCTTC CASSPDNLNYGYTF
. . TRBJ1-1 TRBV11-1 TGTGCCAGCAGCTTGGGACGCGGATCCACTGAAGCTTTCTTT CASSLGRGSTEAFF
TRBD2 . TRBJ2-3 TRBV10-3 TGTGCCATCAGTGTCGAGATGACTAGCGGGAGTCGAGATACGCAGTATTTT CAISVEMTSGSRDTQYF
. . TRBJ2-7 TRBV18 TGTGCCAGCTCACCACTGATAGTTCTTTACTTC CASSPLIVLYF
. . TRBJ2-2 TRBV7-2 TGTGCCAGCAGCTTAGCGAGGGGTACCGGGGAGCTGTTTTTT CASSLARGTGELFF
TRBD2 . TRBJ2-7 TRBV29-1 TGCAGCGTTGTATGGCGGGGGTCCTACGAGCAGTACTTC CSVVWRGSYEQYF
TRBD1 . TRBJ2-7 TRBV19 TGTGCCAGTAGTATAGGGGGAGGACAGGGAAAGCAGTACTTC CASSIGGGQGKQYF
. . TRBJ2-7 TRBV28 TGTGCCAGCAGTTTGGCGGGGGCGGACGAGCAGTACTTC CASSLAGADEQYF
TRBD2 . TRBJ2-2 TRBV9 TGTGCCAGCAGCCTCCGACTAGCGGGGGGGCCCGGGGAGCTGTTTTTT CASSLRLAGGPGELFF
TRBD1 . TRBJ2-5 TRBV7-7 TGTGCCAGCAGCCCGACAGGGGCACGAGAGACCCAGTACTTC CASSPTGARETQYF
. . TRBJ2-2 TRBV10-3 TGTGCCATCAGTGCCGATCGGACATACACCGGGGAGCTGTTTTTT CAISADRTYTGELFF
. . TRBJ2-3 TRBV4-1 TGCGCCAGCAGCCAAGATCTAGGAGGAGATACGCAGTATTTT CASSQDLGGDTQYF
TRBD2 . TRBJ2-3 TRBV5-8 TGTGCCAGCAGCTTCGCTAGCGGGAGTGGACCCACAGATACGCAGTATTTT CASSFASGSGPTDTQYF
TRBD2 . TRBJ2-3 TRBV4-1 TGCGCCAGCAGCCGCGAGCGGGATTCGTTAACAGATACGCAGTATTTT CASSRERDSLTDTQYF
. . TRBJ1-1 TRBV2 TGTGCCAGCTCAGGAACCGAACACACTGAAGCTTTCTTT CASSGTEHTEAFF